These T cell receptor beta chains were read from a single sample in a study of Ad26.COV2.S vaccination and SARS-CoV-2 variants. Measured with immunoSEQ multiplex PCR; TCRdb has only the in-frame clones, and not every one. Of about 280,000 clones listed, about 90% are singletons. Sequencing was performed on peripheral blood, taken in a trial of Ad26.COV2.S vaccine versus placebo. The receptors were gathered from a person aged 18-65 years who received the Ad26.COV2.S COVID-19 vaccine or a placebo. Each CDR3 is given with its conserved first and last residue. A D gene is named only where the DNA matches it firmly. Clone size is shown for a subset of rows, as once, few, many or a class of expanded clone.

TRBJ2-7	TRBV27	NA	NA	TGTGCCAGCAGTATTAGCATCAGCTCCTACGAGCAGTACTTC	CASSISISSYEQYF
TRBJ1-1	TRBV9	NA	NA	TGTGCCAGCAGCGCGGGGGGTTTCACTGAAGCTTTCTTT	CASSAGGFTEAFF
TRBJ1-2	TRBV18	NA	once	TGTGCCAGCTCACCACCGCTAGATAACTATGGCTACACCTTC	CASSPPLDNYGYTF
TRBJ1-5	TRBV5-8	NA	NA	TGTGCCAGCAGACCGGGGCTTCCGTATAGCAATCAGCCCCAGCATTTT	CASRPGLPYSNQPQHF
TRBJ1-5	TRBV21-1	NA	NA	TGTGCCAGCAGCAAAGAGGAACAACCTTCCCGGCAGCCCCAGCATTTT	CASSKEEQPSRQPQHF
TRBJ2-1	TRBV11-2	TRBD2	NA	TGTGCCAGCAGCCCTAGCGGACCATACAATGAGCAGTTCTTC	CASSPSGPYNEQFF
TRBJ1-6	TRBV28	NA	NA	TGTGCCAGCAGTTCCGGTGGGAGTGCGTCCTCCTATAATTCACCCCTCCACTTT	CASSSGGSASSYNSPLHF
TRBJ1-5	TRBV7-2	TRBD1	NA	TGTGCCAGCAGCTTAGCTGGGGACAGGCCCCAGCATTTT	CASSLAGDRPQHF
TRBJ1-3	TRBV7-9	NA	NA	TGTGCCAGCAGCTTAGCGAATGAAATCCCCTCTTCTGGAAACACCATATATTTT	CASSLANEIPSSGNTIYF
TRBJ2-7	TRBV11-2	TRBD1	NA	TGTGCCAGCAGCTTAGATTTGGGACAGGGGGCGTGGTACGAGCAGTACTTC	CASSLDLGQGAWYEQYF
TRBJ1-6	TRBV4-3	NA	NA	TGCGCCAGCAGCCAAGGTTATAGACGGAATAATTCACCCCTCCACTTT	CASSQGYRRNNSPLHF
TRBJ1-1	TRBV5-5	TRBD1	NA	TGTGCCAGCAGCTCCGTATGGACAGGAGCCCGGACTGAAGCTTTCTTT	CASSSVWTGARTEAFF
TRBJ2-4	TRBV12-3/TRBV12-4	NA	NA	TGTGCCAGCAGTCTAGGGGGGGGCAACATTCAGTACTTC	CASSLGGGNIQYF
TRBJ1-2	TRBV7-6	NA	NA	TGTGCCAGCAGTCTACAGGGCCCCCTGGGCTACACCTTC	CASSLQGPLGYTF
TRBJ1-2	TRBV5-1	TRBD1	NA	TGCGCCAGCAGCCAGACGCTACCCCGGGACAGTGGAGGCTACACCTTC	CASSQTLPRDSGGYTF
TRBJ1-1	TRBV29-1	NA	NA	TGCAGCGTTGCGATGACGGGATTTGACACTGAAGCTTTCTTT	CSVAMTGFDTEAFF